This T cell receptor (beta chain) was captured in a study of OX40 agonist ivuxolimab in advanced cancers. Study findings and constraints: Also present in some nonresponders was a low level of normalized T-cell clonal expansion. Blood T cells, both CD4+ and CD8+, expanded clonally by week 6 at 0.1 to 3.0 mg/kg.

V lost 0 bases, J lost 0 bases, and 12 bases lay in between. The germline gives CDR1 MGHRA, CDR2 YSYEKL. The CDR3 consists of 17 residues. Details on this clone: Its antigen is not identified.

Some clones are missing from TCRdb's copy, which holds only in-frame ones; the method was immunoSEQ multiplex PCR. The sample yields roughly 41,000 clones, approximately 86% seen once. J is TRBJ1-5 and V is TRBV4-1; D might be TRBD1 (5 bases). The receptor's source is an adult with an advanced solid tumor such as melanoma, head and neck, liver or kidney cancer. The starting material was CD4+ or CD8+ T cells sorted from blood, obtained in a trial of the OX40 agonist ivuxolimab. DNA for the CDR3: TGCGCCAGCAGCCAAGACTGGACAACTTATAGCAATCAGCCCCAGCATTTT. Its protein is CASSQDWTTYSNQPQHF.